This TCR beta chain was profiled in a study of blood T cell repertoires in COVID-19 (dated by TCRdb to the early 2020s). About the study as a whole: Collaborator samples came from the United States, Italy and Spain and covered acute and convalescent phases of COVID-19. The repertoires were released in a freely available public database intended as a resource for research on the immune response to SARS-CoV-2. The material from the prospective study consisted of cDNA or gDNA derived from T cells, B-cell-depleted T cells, or PBMCs. Subjects who had been exposed to COVID-19, were actively infected with it, or had recovered from it provided the deeply sampled blood TCRbeta repertoires that made up the dataset. Sample metadata almost always included a de-identified subject ID, COVID-19 status, age in years and sex. HLA class I and class II types, where available, came from metadata supplied by the sample provider rather than from assay-based typing. The samples were drawn from the first 160 participants of the ongoing ImmuneRACE study and from 1,254 subjects provided by 6 global collaborators.

V loses 5 bases, J loses 9 bases, and the germline ends lie 16 bases apart. The CDR3 measures 13 amino acids from cysteine to phenylalanine. CDR3 DNA is the only sequence kept; it has 39 bases, read in frame from the first base. The germline V gene supplies CDR1 SGHTA and CDR2 FQGTGA. TCRbeta CDR3 regions were amplified from genomic DNA using the immunoSEQ Assay, a bias-controlled multiplex PCR. In the paper's pipeline: The number of nucleated cells in each sample was estimated from the amplification of reference gene primers within the assay. To quantify the absolute abundance of each unique TCRbeta CDR3 rearrangement, sequence reads were collapsed and filtered. For each sample, productive Simpson clonality was calculated by taking the square root of Simpson's diversity index across productive rearrangements. Imported from immuneACCESS, the table was reduced by TCRdb to in-frame sequences with V and J called. These copies leave out some clones; in studies compared against another copy, an unresolved V gene accounts for under half, and the cause of the remainder is not known. That table furnishes V, J and clone size, whereas the DNA furnished D and trimming. The table for this sample lists 150,000 or so clones; about 90% of them were counted only once. Together, the top ten hold around 1.2% of the sample.

Findings and caveats that apply to the study as a whole: The amount of clinical and demographic metadata varied by source and participant and was provided uncurated.

Remarks on this clone: Its antigen target is currently unknown. Base qualities were left out, and no much larger clone turns up one base away.

Participants in the prospective study were aged roughly 18 to 90 years, lived in some 24 United States geographic areas, and enrolled through a virtual design. In the prospective study, cohorts were assigned on the basis of participant-reported clinical history obtained from a screening survey and a study questionnaire. In the prospective study, whole blood, serum and a nasopharyngeal or oropharyngeal swab were collected from each participant by mobile phlebotomists. Additional blood draws and questionnaires over a 2-month period could optionally be provided by prospective study participants. Before DNA extraction, blood samples from the prospective study were shipped at room temperature or frozen.

This chain joins TRBV7-3 to TRBJ1-1; a tentative D match to TRBD1 spans 6 bases. Sequenced: PBMCs or T cells enriched from blood (not recorded which). The TCR originated in a human donor with acute COVID-19. The donor label of this sample is uncertain. The DNA sequence is TGTGCCAGCAGCCCACGTACAGGGTCTAAAGCTTTCTTT. Its coded protein is CASSPRTGSKAFF.